This T cell receptor (beta chain) was sequenced for a study of response to subunit inactivated influenza vaccine. TCRdb itself ran the RT-PCR reads through MiXCR, one entry per CDR3 protein. This sample carries hundreds of thousands of distinct CDR3 sequences, about 18% of them seen once, and the ten largest clones take approximately 11%. With respect to this clonotype: At one end, the junction sequence differs from germline, possibly due to a read error.

Germline loops: CDR1 MNHEY, CDR2 SVGEGT. The CDR3 has 14 residues. This chain connects TRBV6-2 or TRBV6-3 to TRBJ2-3; the D gene is possibly TRBD1 (6 bases). The clonotype was recovered from a man between 45 and 60 years old who received an inactivated influenza vaccine. This material consisted of PBMCs from blood, taken 5 days after vaccination. Here the CDR3 reads CAGRGNGSTDTQYF. CDR3 sequence (DNA): TGTGCCGGCAGGGGTAACGGGAGCACAGATACGCAGTATTTT.